Sequencing of this TCR beta chain was carried out in a study of CD8 T cells in Susac syndrome. Findings and caveats of the study: The number of individuals included in the study's TCR sequencing and HLA analysis was acknowledged as relatively small.

Reverse transcription of about 0.45 to 1 ug RNA was performed with random hexamers. TCR beta CDR3 was amplified by immunoSEQ covering 54 Vbeta and 13 Jbeta. TCRdb analysed the immunoSEQ multiplex PCR reads with MiXCR anew, one entry per CDR3 protein. The table includes 160,000 or so distinct CDR3 sequences, less than 97% detected once. Negative isolation yielded CD4+ and CD8+ T cells, and FACS enriched TEMRA cells. Germline trimming cut 7 bases from V and 2 bases from J; bases unmatched to any gene: 6. The CDR3 consists of 13 residues. Per germline, CDR1 SQVTM and CDR2 ANQGSEA. Note on this clonotype: Its specificity is not known.

This sequence joins TRBV29-1 and TRBJ2-5; TRBD2 agrees at 8 bases. The TCR was taken from a human donor with multiple sclerosis. Sequencing was done on a sample of CD8+ T cells from PBMCs. CDR3 amino acids: CSAVAGRQETQYF. As DNA, the CDR3 is TGCAGCGCTGTAGCGGGGCGGCAAGAGACCCAGTACTTC.